These 15 T cell receptor beta chains came from one sample sequenced in a study of neurological immune-mediated disorders. One entry per CDR3 protein, called by TCRdb with MiXCR from the 5' RACE reads. Of tens of thousands of distinct CDR3 sequences listed, roughly 2.7% were seen once; the top ten hold about 2.3%. The sample consisted of PBMCs. The receptors come from a woman between 45 and 65 years old with multiple sclerosis.

This rearrangement joins TRBV15 to TRBJ2-1; weak D call: TRBD2 (5 bases). Germline V gives CDR1 LNHNV, CDR2 YYDKDF (reference sequence). The CDR3 contains 14 residues. V was cut by 3 bases and J by 9 bases, with 15 bases left in between. The CDR3 DNA reads TGTGCCACCAGCAGGCGTACCACGGGGTCTGAGCAGTTCTTC. Protein product: CATSRRTTGSEQFF.

This clonotype was counted ten times or more. The chain carries TRBV12-5 and TRBJ1-5, with TRBD1 matching over 8 bases. The CDR3 runs to 14 residues. Germline V gene lookup returns CDR1 LGHNT and CDR2 FRNRAP. V trimming: 3 bases; J trimming: 7 bases; junction bases outside the gene matches: 5. In DNA, the CDR3 is TGTGCTAGTGGTTTTGGACAGGGCGAGCAGCCCCAGCATTTT. This codes for CASGFGQGEQPQHF.

This clonotype was observed many times. V and J are TRBV6-5 and TRBJ2-2; no clear D. V lost 0 bases, J lost 6 bases, and 8 bases lay in between. CDR1 and CDR2 from the germline V gene are MNHEY and SVGAGI. CDR3 size: 14 residues. The chain's CDR3 is CASSYSNVAGELFF. The CDR3 bases are TGTGCCAGCAGTTACTCGAATGTGGCCGGGGAGCTGTTTTTT.

This clonotype has at least ten counts. The chain carries TRBV11-2 and TRBJ2-3, with TRBD2 identical over 10 bases. V gave up 5 bases and J gave up 8 bases; unmatched junction bases: 1. Germline CDR1 is SGHAT and CDR2 is FQNNGV. This CDR3 region has 12 residues. The CDR3 nucleotides are TGTGCCAGCAGCGAGCGGGAGGGTACGCAGTATTTT. Protein: CASSEREGTQYF.

This clonotype was counted many times. The chain employs TRBV7-3 and TRBJ2-1; D may match TRBD1 or TRBD2 (5 bases each). The ends were cut back, 1 base at V and 0 bases at J, with 13 bases in the middle. Per germline, CDR1 SGHTA and CDR2 FQGTGA. The CDR3 loop spans 17 amino acids. CDR3 residues: CASSLRDRRDSYNEQFF. CDR3 sequence (DNA): TGTGCCAGCAGCTTAAGGGACCGCCGGGACTCCTACAATGAGCAGTTCTTC.

This clonotype is medium-sized in the sample. J is TRBJ2-1 and V is TRBV29-1; D is possibly TRBD1 (5 bases). The CDR3 runs 16 residues. The germline gives CDR1 SQVTM, CDR2 ANQGSEA. V shed 0 bases and J shed 0 bases, with 12 bases lying between them. CDR3 sequence reads: CSVEDGAADSYNEQFF. The CDR3 region has the DNA TGCAGCGTTGAAGATGGGGCAGCCGACTCCTACAATGAGCAGTTCTTC.

This clonotype is medium-sized in the sample. The genes are TRBV9 and TRBJ2-1; TRBD1 or TRBD2 may be the D gene (6 bases each). CDR1 SGDLS and CDR2 YYNGEE come from the germline V gene. The length of the CDR3 is 13 residues. Trimming took off 7 bases at V and 5 bases at J, with 13 bases between the two ends. The CDR3 nucleotides read TGTGCCAGCGATTTGGGGGGCAACAATGAGCAGTTCTTC. This translates into CASDLGGNNEQFF.

This clonotype was counted many times. The chain uses TRBV6-2 or TRBV6-3 and TRBJ2-7, with a tentative D call TRBD2 (5 bases). The CDR3 runs to 13 residues. Trimming removed 6 bases from V and 2 bases from J, with 11 bases in between. The germline gives CDR1 MNHEY, CDR2 SVGEGT. CDR3 region: CASRQAATYEQYF. The CDR3 DNA follows: TGTGCCAGCAGGCAAGCGGCCACCTACGAGCAGTACTTC.

This clonotype was seen repeatedly, ten times or more. V gene TRBV7-2 combines with J gene TRBJ1-2; no clear D gene. CDR1 and CDR2 (germline): SGHTA, FQGNSA. The germline V and J ends were trimmed by 4 bases and 1 base, with 7 bases remaining between them. The CDR3 totals 13 residues. The CDR3 sequence: CASSSSLNYGYTF. The CDR3 nucleotides are TGTGCCAGCAGCTCCTCCCTTAACTATGGCTACACCTTC.

This clonotype has ten or more counts. This sequence joins TRBV20-1 and TRBJ2-3; 10 bases agree with TRBD2. The CDR3 consists of 16 residues. Germline-derived CDR1 and CDR2 are DFQATT and SNEGSKA (reference sequence). V shed 2 bases and J 5 bases; nucleotides not matched to a gene: 10. For the CDR3, the DNA is TGCAGTGCTAGAATCCCAGCGGGGGGGCCAAGAGATACGCAGTATTTT. Its protein is CSARIPAGGPRDTQYF.

This clonotype was counted at least ten times. V usage is TRBV20-1 and J usage is TRBJ1-5; a weak D match, TRBD1 (6 bases). V lost 3 bases to trimming and J lost 7 bases, with 16 bases between them. The CDR3 loop spans 14 amino acids. Germline V gene data show CDR1 as DFQATT and CDR2 as SNEGSKA (reference sequence). CDR3 residues: CSASGGLREQPQHF. Here the CDR3 DNA reads TGCAGTGCTAGCGGGGGGCTAAGGGAACAGCCCCAGCATTTT.

This clonotype was seen at least ten times. The rearrangement joins TRBV12-3 or TRBV12-4 to TRBJ2-3; tentative D call: TRBD1 (5 bases). V dropped 7 bases and J dropped 9 bases, with 20 bases sitting between them. This CDR3 spans 14 amino acids. CDR3 region: CASIPDISNPTQYF. In DNA form, the CDR3 reads TGTGCCAGCATCCCGGACATAAGCAACCCCACGCAGTATTTT.

This clonotype was counted at least ten times. The chain uses TRBV7-8 and TRBJ2-7, with 10 positions matching TRBD1. Unmatched junction bases numbered 9, after V lost 4 bases and J lost 6 bases. Germline V gives CDR1 SGHVS, CDR2 FQNEAQ. The CDR3 contains 15 residues. This chain's CDR3 is CASSSLSGQGTEQYF. The CDR3 bases are TGTGCCAGCAGCTCCCTGTCGGGACAGGGGACCGAGCAGTACTTC.

This clonotype was seen many times. The gene calls are TRBV20-1 and TRBJ2-7; D is unclear. The CDR3 is 12 amino acids. Germline assignment: CDR1 DFQATT and CDR2 SNEGSKA (reference sequence). The V gene lost 6 bases and the J gene lost 6 bases, with 15 bases spanning the gap. The CDR3 is CSAGSGWGEQYF. The CDR3 DNA sequence: TGCAGTGCCGGATCTGGGTGGGGCGAGCAGTACTTC.

This clonotype was counted at least ten times. V is TRBV20-1 and J is TRBJ2-3, with D unresolved. The V gene lost 3 bases and the J gene lost 5 bases, with 6 bases spanning the gap. This CDR3 comprises 11 residues. The V gene's germline CDR1 is DFQATT and CDR2 SNEGSKA (reference sequence). CDR3 DNA sequence: TGCAGTGCTAGTGCGCAAGATACGCAGTATTTT. Translation gives CSASAQDTQYF.